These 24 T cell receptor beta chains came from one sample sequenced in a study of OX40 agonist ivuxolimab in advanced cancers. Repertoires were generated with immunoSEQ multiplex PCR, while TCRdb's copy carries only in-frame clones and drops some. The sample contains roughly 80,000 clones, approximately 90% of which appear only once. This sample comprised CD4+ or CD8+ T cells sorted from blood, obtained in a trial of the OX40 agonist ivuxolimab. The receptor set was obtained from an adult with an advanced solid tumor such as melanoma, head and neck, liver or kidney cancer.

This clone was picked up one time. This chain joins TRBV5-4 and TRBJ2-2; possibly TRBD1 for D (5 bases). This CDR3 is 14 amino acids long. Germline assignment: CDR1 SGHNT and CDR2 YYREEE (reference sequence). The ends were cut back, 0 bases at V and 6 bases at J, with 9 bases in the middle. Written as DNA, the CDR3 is TGTGCCAGCAGCTTGGCCCCAGGGTCCGGGGAGCTGTTTTTT. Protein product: CASSLAPGSGELFF.

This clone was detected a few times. The CDR3 coding sequence is TGTGCCAGCAGTGAGGGGGTTGGGGCCAACGTCCTGACTTTC. It yields the protein CASSEGVGANVLTF. The chain is built from TRBV6-4 and TRBJ2-6, with D perhaps being TRBD1 or TRBD2 (5 bases each). Trimming removed 3 bases from V and 3 bases from J, with 6 bases in between. This CDR3 has 14 residues. Germline assignment: CDR1 MRHNA and CDR2 SNTAGT.

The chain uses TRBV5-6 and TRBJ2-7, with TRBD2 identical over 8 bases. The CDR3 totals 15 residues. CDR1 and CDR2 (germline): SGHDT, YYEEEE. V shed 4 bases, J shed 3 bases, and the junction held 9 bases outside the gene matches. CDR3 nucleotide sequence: TGTGCCAGCAGCCTGGTCCTAGCGGGCTTCTACGAGCAGTACTTC. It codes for CASSLVLAGFYEQYF.

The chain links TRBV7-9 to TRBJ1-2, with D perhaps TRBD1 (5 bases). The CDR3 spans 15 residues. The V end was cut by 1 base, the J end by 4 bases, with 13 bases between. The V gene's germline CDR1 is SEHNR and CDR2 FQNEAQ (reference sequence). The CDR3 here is CASSLESRGGYGYTF. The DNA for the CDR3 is TGTGCCAGCAGCTTAGAATCTAGGGGCGGCTATGGCTACACCTTC.

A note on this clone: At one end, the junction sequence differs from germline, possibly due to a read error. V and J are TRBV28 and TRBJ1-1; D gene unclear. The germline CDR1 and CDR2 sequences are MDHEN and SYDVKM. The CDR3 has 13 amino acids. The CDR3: CASNLQSVPEAFF. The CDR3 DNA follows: TGTGCCAGCAATTTACAGAGCGTCCCTGAAGCTTTCTTT.

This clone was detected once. DNA of the CDR3: TGTGCCAGCAGTTTCCCCCAAGCGGGCTCCACAGATACGCAGTATTTT. Its protein is CASSFPQAGSTDTQYF. The gene calls are TRBV28 and TRBJ2-3, with TRBD2 as a possible D gene (6 bases). CDR1 and CDR2 from the germline V gene are MDHEN and SYDVKM. V was pared by 3 bases and J by 2 bases, with 15 bases between. CDR3 length: 16 residues.

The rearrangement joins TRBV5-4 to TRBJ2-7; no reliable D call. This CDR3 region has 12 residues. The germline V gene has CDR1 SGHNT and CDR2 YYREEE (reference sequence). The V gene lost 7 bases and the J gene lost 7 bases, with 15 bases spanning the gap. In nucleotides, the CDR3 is TGTGCCAGCCAGGATATTATTGGGGAGCAGTACTTC. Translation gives CASQDIIGEQYF.

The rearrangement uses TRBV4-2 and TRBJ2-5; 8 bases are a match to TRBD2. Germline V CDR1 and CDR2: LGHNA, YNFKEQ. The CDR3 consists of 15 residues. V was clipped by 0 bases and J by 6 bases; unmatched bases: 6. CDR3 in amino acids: CASSQESGGMKTQYF. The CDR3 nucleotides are TGTGCCAGCAGCCAAGAATCGGGGGGGATGAAGACCCAGTACTTC.

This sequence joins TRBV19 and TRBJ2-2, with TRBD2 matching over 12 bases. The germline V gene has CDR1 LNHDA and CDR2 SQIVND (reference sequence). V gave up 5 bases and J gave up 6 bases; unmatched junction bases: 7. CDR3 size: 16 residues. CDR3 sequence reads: CASSPWTSGTAGELFF. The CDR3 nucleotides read TGTGCCAGTAGTCCCTGGACTAGCGGGACGGCCGGGGAGCTGTTTTTT.

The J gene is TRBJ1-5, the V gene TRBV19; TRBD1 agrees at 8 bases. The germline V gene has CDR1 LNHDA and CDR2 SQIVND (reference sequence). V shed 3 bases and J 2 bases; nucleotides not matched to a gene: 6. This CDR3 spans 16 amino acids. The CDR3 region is CASSIRTGKGNQPQHF. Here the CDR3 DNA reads TGTGCCAGTAGTATCAGGACAGGGAAGGGCAATCAGCCCCAGCATTTT.

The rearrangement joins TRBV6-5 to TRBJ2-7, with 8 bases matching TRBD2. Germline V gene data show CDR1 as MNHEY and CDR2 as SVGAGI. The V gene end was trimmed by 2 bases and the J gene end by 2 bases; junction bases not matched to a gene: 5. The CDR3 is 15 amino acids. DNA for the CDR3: TGTGCCAGCAGTTACAGGGTAGCGGGAACCTACGAGCAGTACTTC. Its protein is CASSYRVAGTYEQYF.

DNA for the CDR3: TGTGCCACCAGCAGACGGACCGGGACAGGGGCAGATACGCAGTATTTT. Encoded protein: CATSRRTGTGADTQYF. The chain has TRBV15 and TRBJ2-3, with 10 nucleotides matching TRBD1. The V gene end was trimmed by 2 bases and the J gene end by 4 bases; junction bases not matched to a gene: 6. CDR3 length: 16 residues. Germline V lookup: CDR1 LNHNV, CDR2 YYDKDF (reference sequence).

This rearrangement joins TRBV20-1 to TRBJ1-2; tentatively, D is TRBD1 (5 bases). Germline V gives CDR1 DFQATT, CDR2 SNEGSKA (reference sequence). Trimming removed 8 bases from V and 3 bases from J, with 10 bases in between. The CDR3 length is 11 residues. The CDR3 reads CSTGGDYGYTF. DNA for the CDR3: TGCAGTACCGGGGGAGACTATGGCTACACCTTC.

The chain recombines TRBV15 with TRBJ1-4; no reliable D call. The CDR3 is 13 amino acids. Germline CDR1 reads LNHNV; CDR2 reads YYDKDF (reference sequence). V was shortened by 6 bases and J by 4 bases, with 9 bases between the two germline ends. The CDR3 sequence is CATSATVNEKLFF. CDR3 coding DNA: TGTGCCACCAGTGCAACAGTTAATGAAAAACTGTTTTTT.

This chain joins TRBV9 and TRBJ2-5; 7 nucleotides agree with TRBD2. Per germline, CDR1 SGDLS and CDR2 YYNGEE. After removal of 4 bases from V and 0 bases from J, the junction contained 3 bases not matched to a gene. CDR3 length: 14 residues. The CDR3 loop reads CASSYLADQETQYF. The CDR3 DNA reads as TGTGCCAGCAGCTACCTAGCGGACCAAGAGACCCAGTACTTC.

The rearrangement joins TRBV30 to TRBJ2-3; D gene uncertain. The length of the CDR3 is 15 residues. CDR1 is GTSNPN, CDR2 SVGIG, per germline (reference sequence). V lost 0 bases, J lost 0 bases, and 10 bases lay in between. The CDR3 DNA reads TGTGCCTGGAGTGTACAAGGCGTTAGCACAGATACGCAGTATTTT. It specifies CAWSVQGVSTDTQYF.

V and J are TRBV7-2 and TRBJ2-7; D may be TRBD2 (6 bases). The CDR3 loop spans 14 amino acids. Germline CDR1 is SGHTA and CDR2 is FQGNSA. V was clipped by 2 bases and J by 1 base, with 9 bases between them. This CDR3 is CASSLSRGSYEQYF. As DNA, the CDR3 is TGTGCCAGCAGCTTAAGTCGGGGGTCCTACGAGCAGTACTTC. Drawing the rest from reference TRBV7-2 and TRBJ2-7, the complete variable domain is GAGVSQSPSNKVTEKGKDVELRCDPISGHTALYWYRQSLGQGLEFLIYFQGNSAPDKSGLPSDRFSAERTGGSVSTLTIQRTQQEDSAVYLCASSLSRGSYEQYFGPGTRLTVT.

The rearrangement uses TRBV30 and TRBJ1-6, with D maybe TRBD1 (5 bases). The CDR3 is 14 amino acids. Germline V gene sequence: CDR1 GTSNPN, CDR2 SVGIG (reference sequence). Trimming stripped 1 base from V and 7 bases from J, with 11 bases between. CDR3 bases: TGTGCCTGGAGTGCAGCAGGGCCCAATTCACCCCTCCACTTT. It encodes CAWSAAGPNSPLHF.

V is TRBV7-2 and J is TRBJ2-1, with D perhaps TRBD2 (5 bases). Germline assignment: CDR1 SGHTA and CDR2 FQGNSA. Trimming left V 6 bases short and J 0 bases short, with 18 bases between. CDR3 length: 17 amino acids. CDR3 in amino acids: CASSQWRSVRSYNEQFF. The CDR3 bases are TGTGCCAGCAGTCAATGGAGGTCGGTCCGCTCCTACAATGAGCAGTTCTTC.

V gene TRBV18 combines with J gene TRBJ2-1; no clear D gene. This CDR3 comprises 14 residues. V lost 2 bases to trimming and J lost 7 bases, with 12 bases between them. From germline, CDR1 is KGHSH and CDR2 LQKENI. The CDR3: CASSPDKVGNEQFF. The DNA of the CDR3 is TGTGCCAGCTCACCAGACAAGGTCGGGAATGAGCAGTTCTTC.

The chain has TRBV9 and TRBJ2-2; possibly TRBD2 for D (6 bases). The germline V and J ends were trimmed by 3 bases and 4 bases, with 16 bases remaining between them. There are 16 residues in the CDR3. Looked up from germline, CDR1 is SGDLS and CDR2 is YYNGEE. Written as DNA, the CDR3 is TGTGCCAGCAGCGACGGCGGGATTTTTTTCACCGGGGAGCTGTTTTTT. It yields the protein CASSDGGIFFTGELFF. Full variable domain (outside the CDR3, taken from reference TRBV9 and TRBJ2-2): DSGVTQTPKHLITATGQRVTLRCSPRSGDLSVYWYQQSLDQGLQFLIQYYNGEERAKGNILERFSAQQFPDLHSELNLSSLELGDSALYFCASSDGGIFFTGELFFGEGSRLTVL.

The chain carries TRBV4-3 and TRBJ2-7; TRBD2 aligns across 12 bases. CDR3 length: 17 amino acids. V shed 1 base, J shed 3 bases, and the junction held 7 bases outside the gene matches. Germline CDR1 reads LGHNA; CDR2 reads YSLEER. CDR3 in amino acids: CASSQGLGLAGNYEQYF. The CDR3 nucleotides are TGCGCCAGCAGCCAAGGCCTAGGACTAGCGGGAAACTACGAGCAGTACTTC.

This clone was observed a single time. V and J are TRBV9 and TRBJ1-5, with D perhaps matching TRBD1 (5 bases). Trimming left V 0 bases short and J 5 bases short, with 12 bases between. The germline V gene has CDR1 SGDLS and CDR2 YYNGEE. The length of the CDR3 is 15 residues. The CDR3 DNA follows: TGTGCCAGCAGCGTAGGGTCGGGGCCCGATCAGCCCCAGCATTTT. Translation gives CASSVGSGPDQPQHF.

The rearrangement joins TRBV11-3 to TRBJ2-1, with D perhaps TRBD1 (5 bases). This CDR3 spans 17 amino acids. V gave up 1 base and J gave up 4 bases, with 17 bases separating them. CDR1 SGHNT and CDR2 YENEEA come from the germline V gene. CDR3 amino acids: CASSLALPGMVYNEQFF. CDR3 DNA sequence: TGTGCCAGCAGCTTAGCCCTCCCAGGGATGGTTTACAATGAGCAGTTCTTC.